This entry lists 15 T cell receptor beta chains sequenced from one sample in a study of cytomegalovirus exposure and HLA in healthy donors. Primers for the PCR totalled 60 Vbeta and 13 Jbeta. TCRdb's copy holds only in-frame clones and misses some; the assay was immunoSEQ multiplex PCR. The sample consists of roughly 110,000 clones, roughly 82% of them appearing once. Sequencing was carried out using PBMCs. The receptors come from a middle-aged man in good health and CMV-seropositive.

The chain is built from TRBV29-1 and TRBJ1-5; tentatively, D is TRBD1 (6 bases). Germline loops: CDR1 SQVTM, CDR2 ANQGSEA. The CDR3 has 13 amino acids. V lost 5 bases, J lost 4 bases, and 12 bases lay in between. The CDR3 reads CSVMTGTNQPQHF. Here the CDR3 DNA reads TGCAGCGTTATGACAGGCACAAATCAGCCCCAGCATTTT.

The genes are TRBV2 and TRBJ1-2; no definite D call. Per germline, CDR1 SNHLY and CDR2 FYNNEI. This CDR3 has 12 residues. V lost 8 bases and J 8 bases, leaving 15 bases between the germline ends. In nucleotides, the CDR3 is TGTGCCAGCGGCGGAGAGATTGGGGGCTACACCTTC. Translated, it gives CASGGEIGGYTF. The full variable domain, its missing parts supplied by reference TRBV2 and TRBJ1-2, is EPEVTQTPSHQVTQMGQEVILRCVPISNHLYFYWYRQILGQKVEFLVSFYNNEISEKSEIFDDQFSVERPDGSNFTLKIRSTKLEDSAMYFCASGGEIGGYTFGSGTRLTVV.

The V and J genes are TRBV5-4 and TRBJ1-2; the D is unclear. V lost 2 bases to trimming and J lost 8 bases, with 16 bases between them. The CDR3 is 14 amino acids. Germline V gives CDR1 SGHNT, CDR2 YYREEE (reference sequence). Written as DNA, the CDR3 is TGTGCCAGCAGCTTCGGAGCGGCGGCTGGCGGCTACACCTTC. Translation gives CASSFGAAAGGYTF.

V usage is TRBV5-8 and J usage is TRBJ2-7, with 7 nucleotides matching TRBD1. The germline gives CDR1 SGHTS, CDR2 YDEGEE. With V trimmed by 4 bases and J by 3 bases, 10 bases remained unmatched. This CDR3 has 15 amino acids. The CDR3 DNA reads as TGTGCCAGCAGCACCCGACAGGGCGCGAGCTACGAGCAGTACTTC. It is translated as CASSTRQGASYEQYF.

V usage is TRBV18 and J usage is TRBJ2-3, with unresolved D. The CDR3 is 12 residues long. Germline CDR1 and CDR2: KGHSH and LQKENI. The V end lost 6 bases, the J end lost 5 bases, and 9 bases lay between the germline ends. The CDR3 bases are TGTGCCAGCTCGACCACGGGAGATACGCAGTATTTT. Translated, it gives CASSTTGDTQYF.

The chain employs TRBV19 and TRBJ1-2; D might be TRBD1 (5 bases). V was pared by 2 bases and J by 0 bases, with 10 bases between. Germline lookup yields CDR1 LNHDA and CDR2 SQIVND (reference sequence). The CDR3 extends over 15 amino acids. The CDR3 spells CASSISRVTNYGYTF. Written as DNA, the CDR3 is TGTGCCAGTAGTATATCCAGGGTAACTAACTATGGCTACACCTTC. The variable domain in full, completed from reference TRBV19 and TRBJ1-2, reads DGGITQSPKYLFRKEGQNVTLSCEQNLNHDAMYWYRQDPGQGLRLIYYSQIVNDFQKGDIAEGYSVSREKKESFPLTVTSAQKNPTAFYLCASSISRVTNYGYTFGSGTRLTVV.

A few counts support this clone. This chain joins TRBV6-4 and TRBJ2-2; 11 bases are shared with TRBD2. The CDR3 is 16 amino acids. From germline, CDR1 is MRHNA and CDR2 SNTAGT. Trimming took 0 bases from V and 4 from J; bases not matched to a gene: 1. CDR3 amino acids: CASSDSSGGATGELFF. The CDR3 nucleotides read TGTGCCAGCAGTGACTCTAGCGGGGGGGCCACCGGGGAGCTGTTTTTT.

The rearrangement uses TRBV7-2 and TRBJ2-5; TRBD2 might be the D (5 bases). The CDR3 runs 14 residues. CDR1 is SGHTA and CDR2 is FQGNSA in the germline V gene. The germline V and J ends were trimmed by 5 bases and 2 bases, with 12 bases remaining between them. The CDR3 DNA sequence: TGTGCCAGCAGCCCCCGGACTGGGCAAGAGACCCAGTACTTC. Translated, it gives CASSPRTGQETQYF.

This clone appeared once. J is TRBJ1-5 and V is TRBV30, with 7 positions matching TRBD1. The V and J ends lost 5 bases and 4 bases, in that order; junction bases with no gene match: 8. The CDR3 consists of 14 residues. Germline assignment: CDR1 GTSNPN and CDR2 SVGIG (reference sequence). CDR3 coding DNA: TGTGCCTGGGGACAGGTTGGGGGGAATCAGCCCCAGCATTTT. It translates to CAWGQVGGNQPQHF.

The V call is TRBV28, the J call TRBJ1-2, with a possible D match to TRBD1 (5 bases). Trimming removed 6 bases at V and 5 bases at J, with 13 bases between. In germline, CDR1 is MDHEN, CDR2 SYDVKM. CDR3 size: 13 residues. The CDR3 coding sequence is TGTGCCAGCAGAACTGGGGGGAGGTATGGCTACACCTTC. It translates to CASRTGGRYGYTF.

In DNA, the CDR3 is TGTGCCACCAGCAGCCCGGACAGGGTATTCGGAGATACGCAGTATTTT. It translates to CATSSPDRVFGDTQYF. The V gene is TRBV15, the J gene TRBJ2-3; 8 positions agree with TRBD1. This CDR3 has 16 residues. V lost 3 bases and J lost 5; bases outside the gene matches: 10. Germline CDR1 LNHNV, CDR2 YYDKDF (reference sequence).

The CDR3 protein is CAWNRQGFEKLFF. In DNA, the CDR3 is TGTGCCTGGAACAGACAGGGGTTTGAAAAACTGTTTTTT. This rearrangement joins TRBV30 to TRBJ1-4; 8 bases map to TRBD1. V lost 4 bases and J lost 7; bases outside the gene matches: 5. The germline CDR1 and CDR2 sequences are GTSNPN and SVGIG (reference sequence). This CDR3 contains 13 residues.

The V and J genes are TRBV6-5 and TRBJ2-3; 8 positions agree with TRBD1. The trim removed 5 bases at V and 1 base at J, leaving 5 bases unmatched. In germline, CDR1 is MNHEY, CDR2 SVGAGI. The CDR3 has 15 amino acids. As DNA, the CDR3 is TGTGCCAGCAGTCGACAGGGGAAGGGCACAGATACGCAGTATTTT. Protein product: CASSRQGKGTDTQYF.

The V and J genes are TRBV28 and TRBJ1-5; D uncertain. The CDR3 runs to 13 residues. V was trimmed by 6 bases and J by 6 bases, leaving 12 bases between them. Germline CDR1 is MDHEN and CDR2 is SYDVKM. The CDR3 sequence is CASRRRRGQPQHF. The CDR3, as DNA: TGTGCCAGCAGGAGGAGGCGAGGTCAGCCCCAGCATTTT.

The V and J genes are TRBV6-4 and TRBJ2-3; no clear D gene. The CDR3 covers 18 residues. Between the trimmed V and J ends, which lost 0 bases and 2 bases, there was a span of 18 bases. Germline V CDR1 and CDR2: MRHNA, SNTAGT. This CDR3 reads CASSDSADMLPSTDTQYF. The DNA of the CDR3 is TGTGCCAGCAGTGACTCGGCCGACATGCTACCTTCCACAGATACGCAGTATTTT.